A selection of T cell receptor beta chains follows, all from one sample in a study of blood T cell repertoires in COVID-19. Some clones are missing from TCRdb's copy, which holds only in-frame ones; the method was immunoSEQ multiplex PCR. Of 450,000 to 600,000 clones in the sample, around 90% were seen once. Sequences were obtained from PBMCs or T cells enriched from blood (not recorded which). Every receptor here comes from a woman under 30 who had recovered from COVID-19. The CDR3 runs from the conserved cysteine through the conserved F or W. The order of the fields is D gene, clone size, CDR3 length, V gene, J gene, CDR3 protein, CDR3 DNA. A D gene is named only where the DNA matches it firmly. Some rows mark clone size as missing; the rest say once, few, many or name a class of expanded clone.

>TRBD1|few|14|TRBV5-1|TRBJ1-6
CASGTTGVNSPLHF
TGCGCCAGCGGGACGACAGGGGTCAATTCACCCCTCCACTTT
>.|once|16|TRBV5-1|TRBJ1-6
CASGTDRKWEHSPLHF
TGCGCCAGCGGCACAGACAGAAAATGGGAACATTCACCCCTCCACTTT
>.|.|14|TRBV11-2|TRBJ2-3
CASSPSRGVASPYF
TGTGCCAGCAGCCCCTCGCGGGGAGTGGCGTCGCCGTATTTT
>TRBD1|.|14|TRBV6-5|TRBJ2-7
CAISVGQGYYEQYF
TGTGCCATCTCAGTTGGACAGGGCTATTACGAGCAGTACTTC
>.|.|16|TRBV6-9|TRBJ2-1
CATSPRYRSSYNEQFF
TGTGCCACCTCCCCCAGATATAGGAGCTCCTACAATGAGCAGTTCTTC
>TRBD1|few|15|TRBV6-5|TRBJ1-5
CASKPTGGSNQPQHF
TGTGCCAGCAAACCCACAGGGGGTAGCAATCAGCCCCAGCATTTT
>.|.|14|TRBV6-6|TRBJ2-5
CASSTAGLQETQYF
TGTGCCAGCAGTACAGCGGGTTTACAAGAGACCCAGTACTTC
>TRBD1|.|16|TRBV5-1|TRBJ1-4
CASSLGQGLTNEKLFF
TGCGCCAGCAGCCTTGGACAGGGGCTAACTAATGAAAAACTGTTTTTT
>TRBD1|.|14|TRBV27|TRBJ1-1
CASGPGTENTEAFF
TGTGCCAGCGGACCCGGGACAGAGAACACTGAAGCTTTCTTT
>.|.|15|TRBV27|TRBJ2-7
CASSLGLNSPYEQYF
TGTGCCAGCAGTTTAGGGTTAAACAGCCCCTACGAGCAGTACTTC
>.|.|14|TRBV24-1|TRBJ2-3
CATSARDNRNTQYF
TGTGCCACCAGTGCCCGGGACAACAGAAATACGCAGTATTTT
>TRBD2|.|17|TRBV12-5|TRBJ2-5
CASGLGLAGLQGETQYF
TGTGCTAGTGGTTTGGGACTAGCGGGCCTCCAAGGGGAGACCCAGTACTTC
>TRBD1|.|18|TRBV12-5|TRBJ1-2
CASGPLGGTGLSNYGYTF
TGTGCTAGTGGTCCTCTCGGTGGGACAGGGCTTTCTAACTATGGCTACACCTTC
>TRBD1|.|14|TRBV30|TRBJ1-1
CAWSDRGINTEAFF
TGTGCCTGGAGTGACAGGGGGATAAACACTGAAGCTTTCTTT
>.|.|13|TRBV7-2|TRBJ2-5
CASSLSPLETQYF
TGTGCCAGCAGCTTATCCCCCTTAGAGACCCAGTACTTC
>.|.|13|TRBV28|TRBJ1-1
CASSIYSYTEAFF
TGTGCCAGCAGTATATACAGTTACACTGAAGCTTTCTTT
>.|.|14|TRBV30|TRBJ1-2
CAWSRKIFEGGYTF
TGTGCCTGGAGTCGCAAGATCTTCGAGGGTGGCTACACCTTC
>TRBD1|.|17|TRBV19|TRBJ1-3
CASSRVLQGTYGNTIYF
TGTGCCAGTAGCCGCGTTCTACAGGGGACTTATGGAAACACCATATATTTT